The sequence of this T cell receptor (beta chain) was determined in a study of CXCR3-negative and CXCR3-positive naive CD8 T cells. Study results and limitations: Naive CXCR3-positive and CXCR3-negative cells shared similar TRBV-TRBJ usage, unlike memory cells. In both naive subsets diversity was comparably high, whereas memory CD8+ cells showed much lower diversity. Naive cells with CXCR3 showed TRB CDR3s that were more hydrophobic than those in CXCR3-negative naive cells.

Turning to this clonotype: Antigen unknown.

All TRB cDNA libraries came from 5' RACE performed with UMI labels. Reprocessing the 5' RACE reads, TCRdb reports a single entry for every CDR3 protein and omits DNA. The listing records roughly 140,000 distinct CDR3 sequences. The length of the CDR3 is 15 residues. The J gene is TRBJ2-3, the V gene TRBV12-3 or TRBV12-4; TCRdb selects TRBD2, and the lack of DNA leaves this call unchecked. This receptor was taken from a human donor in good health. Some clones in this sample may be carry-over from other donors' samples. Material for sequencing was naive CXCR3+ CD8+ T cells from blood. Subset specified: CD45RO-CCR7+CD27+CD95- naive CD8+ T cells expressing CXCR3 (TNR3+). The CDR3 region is CASSFGLESTDTQYF.